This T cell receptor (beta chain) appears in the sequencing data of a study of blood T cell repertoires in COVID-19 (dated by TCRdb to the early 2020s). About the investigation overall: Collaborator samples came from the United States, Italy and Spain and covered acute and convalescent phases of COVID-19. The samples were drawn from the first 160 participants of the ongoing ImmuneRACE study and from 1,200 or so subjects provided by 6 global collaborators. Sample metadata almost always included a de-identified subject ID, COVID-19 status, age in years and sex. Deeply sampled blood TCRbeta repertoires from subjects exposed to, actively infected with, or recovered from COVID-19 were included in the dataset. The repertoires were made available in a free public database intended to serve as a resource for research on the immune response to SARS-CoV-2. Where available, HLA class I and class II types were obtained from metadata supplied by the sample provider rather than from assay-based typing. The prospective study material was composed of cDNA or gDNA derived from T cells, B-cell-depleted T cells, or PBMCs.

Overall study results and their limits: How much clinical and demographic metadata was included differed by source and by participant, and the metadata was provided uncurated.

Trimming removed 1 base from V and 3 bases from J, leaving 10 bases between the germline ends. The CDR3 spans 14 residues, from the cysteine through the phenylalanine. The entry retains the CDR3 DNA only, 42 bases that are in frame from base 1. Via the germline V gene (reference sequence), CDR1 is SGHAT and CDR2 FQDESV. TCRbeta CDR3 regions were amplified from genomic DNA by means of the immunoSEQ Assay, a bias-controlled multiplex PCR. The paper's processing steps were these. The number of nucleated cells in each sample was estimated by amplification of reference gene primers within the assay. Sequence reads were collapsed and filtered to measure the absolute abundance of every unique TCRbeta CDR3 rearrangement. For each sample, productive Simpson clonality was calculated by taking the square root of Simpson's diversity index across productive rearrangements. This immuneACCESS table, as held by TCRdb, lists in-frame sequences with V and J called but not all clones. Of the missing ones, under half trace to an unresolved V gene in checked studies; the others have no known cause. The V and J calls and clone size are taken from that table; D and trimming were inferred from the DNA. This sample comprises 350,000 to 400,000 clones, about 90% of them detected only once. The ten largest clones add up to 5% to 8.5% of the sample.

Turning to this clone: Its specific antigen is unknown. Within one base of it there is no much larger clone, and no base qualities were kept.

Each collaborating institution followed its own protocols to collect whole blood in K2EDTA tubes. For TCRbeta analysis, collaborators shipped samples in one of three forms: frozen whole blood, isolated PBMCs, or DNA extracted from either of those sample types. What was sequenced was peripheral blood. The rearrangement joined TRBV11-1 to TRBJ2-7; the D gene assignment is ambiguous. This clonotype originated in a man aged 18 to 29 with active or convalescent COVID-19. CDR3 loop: CASSLELGSYEQYF. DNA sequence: TGTGCCAGCAGCTTAGAGTTGGGCAGCTACGAGCAGTACTTC.